This T cell receptor (beta chain) was identified during a study of shared clonotypes between healthy human individuals. V lost 0 bases to trimming and J lost 6 bases, with 12 bases between them. The CDR3 loop spans 14 amino acids. CDR1 and CDR2 (germline): GTSNPN, SVGIG (reference sequence). The repertoire was sequenced with immunoSEQ multiplex PCR; TCRdb's copy has only in-frame clones and lacks some. The sample carries hundreds of thousands of clones, roughly four fifths recorded once. The genes are TRBV30 and TRBJ2-1; D possibly corresponds to TRBD2 (5 bases). Sequencing input: PBMCs. The source of this sequence is a woman between 40 and 50 years old in good health. Some clones in this sample may be carry-over from other donors' samples. The CDR3 is CAWSVPGMVNEQFF. CDR3 nucleotides: TGTGCCTGGAGTGTACCCGGGATGGTCAATGAGCAGTTCTTC.